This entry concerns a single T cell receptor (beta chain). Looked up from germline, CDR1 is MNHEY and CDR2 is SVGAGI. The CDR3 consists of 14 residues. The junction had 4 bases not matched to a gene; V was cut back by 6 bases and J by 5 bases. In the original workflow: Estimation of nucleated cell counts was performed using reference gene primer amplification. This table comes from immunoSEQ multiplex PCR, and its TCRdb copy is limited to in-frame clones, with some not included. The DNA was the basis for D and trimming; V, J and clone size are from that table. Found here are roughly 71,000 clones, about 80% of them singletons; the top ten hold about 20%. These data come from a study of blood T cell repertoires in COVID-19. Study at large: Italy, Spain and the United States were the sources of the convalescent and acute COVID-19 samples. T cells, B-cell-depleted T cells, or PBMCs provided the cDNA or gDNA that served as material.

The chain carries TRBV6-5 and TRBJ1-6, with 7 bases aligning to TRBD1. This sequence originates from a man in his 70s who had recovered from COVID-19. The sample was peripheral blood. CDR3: CASRVQGDNSPLHF. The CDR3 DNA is TGTGCCAGCAGGGTTCAGGGGGATAATTCACCCCTCCACTTT.